Listed below are T cell receptor beta chains from one sample, sequenced in a study of cytomegalovirus exposure and HLA in healthy donors. The method was immunoSEQ multiplex PCR; TCRdb's version includes in-frame clones alone and lacks a portion of them. This table lists approximately 120,000 clones. The material sequenced was PBMCs. All receptors derive from a man under 40 in good health and CMV-seronegative. The CDR3 runs from the conserved cysteine through the conserved F or W. A D gene is named only where the DNA matches it firmly.

V	D	J	DNA	CDR3
TRBV19	NA	TRBJ1-5	TGTGCCAGCGCCAATGGGAAGGGGTTTTATAGCAATCAGCCCCAGCATTTT	CASANGKGFYSNQPQHF
TRBV28	TRBD1	TRBJ2-7	TGTGCCAGCAGGGGGGGACAGGAGAGCTCCTACGAGCAGTACTTC	CASRGGQESSYEQYF
TRBV7-8	NA	TRBJ1-1	TGTGCCAGCAGCTCCCTAGCGAACACTGAAGCTTTCTTT	CASSSLANTEAFF
TRBV4-2	NA	TRBJ1-4	TGTGCCAGCAGCCAAGATTCGGGGGGACTGTATGAAAAACTGTTTTTT	CASSQDSGGLYEKLFF
TRBV7-2	TRBD2	TRBJ2-2	TGTGCCAGCAGCGTCGGACTAGCGGCCGGGGAGCTGTTTTTT	CASSVGLAAGELFF
TRBV27	TRBD2	TRBJ2-7	TGTGCCAGCAGTTACCGCCGACTAGCGGGGGATACCTACGAGCAGTACTTC	CASSYRRLAGDTYEQYF
TRBV7-3	NA	TRBJ1-1	TGTGCCAGCAGCTTAATAGGGGGAGGGACTGAAGCTTTCTTT	CASSLIGGGTEAFF
TRBV10-3	NA	TRBJ1-2	TGTGCCATCACTGGAGGACAGTCCGGAGGCTACACCTTC	CAITGGQSGGYTF
TRBV9	TRBD1	TRBJ1-2	TGTGCCAGCAGCCCCCGGACAGGGGACGGATATGGCTACACCTTC	CASSPRTGDGYGYTF
TRBV6-5	TRBD1	TRBJ2-7	TGTGCCAGCAGTTTAGCCGGACAGGCTAAGGAGCAGTACTTC	CASSLAGQAKEQYF
TRBV27	NA	TRBJ1-5	TGTGCCAGCAGTTTGGATGGGGCCAATCAGCCCCAGCATTTT	CASSLDGANQPQHF
TRBV5-4	NA	TRBJ1-2	TGTGCCAGCAGCTTGGCTGTCAGGGGAGAGGATGGCTACACCTTC	CASSLAVRGEDGYTF
TRBV6-1	NA	TRBJ1-2	TGTGCCAGCAGTGCGGTCAGGGGTTCTGAGAGCTACACCTTC	CASSAVRGSESYTF
TRBV10-3	TRBD2	TRBJ2-7	TGTGCCATCAGTGAGAGTACTAGCGGGACCTACGAGCAGTACTTC	CAISESTSGTYEQYF
TRBV30	TRBD2	TRBJ2-1	TGTGCCTGGACCGGGACTAGCTCCTACAATGAGCAGTTCTTC	CAWTGTSSYNEQFF
TRBV30	TRBD2	TRBJ2-5	TGTGCCTGGAGCCGTCGGCGGGAGGGTGAGCAGTACTTC	CAWSRRREGEQYF
TRBV5-6	NA	TRBJ2-2	TGTGCCAGCAGCTTGGTGGCTCCTAGCAGGATTAACACCGGGGAGCTGTTTTTT	CASSLVAPSRINTGELFF
TRBV27	NA	TRBJ2-2	TGTGCCAGCAGTTTGAACATCCTGAACACCGGGGAGCTGTTTTTT	CASSLNILNTGELFF
TRBV10-3	NA	TRBJ1-5	TGTGCCATCAGTGAAGCGGGGGGCGTCAATCAGCCCCAGCATTTT	CAISEAGGVNQPQHF
TRBV28	TRBD1	TRBJ2-7	TGTGCCAGCAGTTTCTTGTGGGACAGGGCTTCCTACGAGCAGTACTTC	CASSFLWDRASYEQYF